These 8 T cell receptor beta chains share one sample of origin, sequenced in a study of blood T cell repertoires in COVID-19. Measured with immunoSEQ multiplex PCR; TCRdb has only the in-frame clones, and not every one. In the table there are 150,000 or so clones, around 84% of which are singletons. The sequenced material came from peripheral blood. The origin of the receptors is a man older than 75 with acute or convalescent COVID-19.

The chain links TRBV19 to TRBJ2-5, with a possible D match to TRBD2 (6 bases). The CDR3 runs to 15 residues. Germline CDR1 LNHDA, CDR2 SQIVND (reference sequence). Trimming took 4 bases from V and 1 from J, leaving 13 bases between them. Here the CDR3 DNA reads TGTGCCAGTAGTAAGTCGAGCGGGTTCCAAGAGACCCAGTACTTC. Its protein is CASSKSSGFQETQYF.

This clone has a single count. CDR3 bases: TGTGCCAGCTCACGCCTGACAACCACCGGGGAGCTGTTTTTT. Translating it yields CASSRLTTTGELFF. The rearrangement uses TRBV18 and TRBJ2-2, with D hard to call. The V end was cut by 4 bases, the J end by 4 bases, with 10 bases between. CDR1 and CDR2 (germline): KGHSH, LQKENI. CDR3 length: 14 amino acids.

The J gene is TRBJ1-1, the V gene TRBV11-2; unclear D gene. The length of the CDR3 is 14 residues. The V end lost 5 bases, the J end lost 3 bases, and 13 bases lay between the germline ends. The V gene's germline CDR1 is SGHAT and CDR2 FQNNGV. The CDR3 is CASSLQSLDTEAFF. Here the CDR3 DNA reads TGTGCCAGCAGCCTACAGTCCTTGGACACTGAAGCTTTCTTT.

The chain uses TRBV5-4 and TRBJ2-4, with TRBD2 matching 7 bases. Germline trimming cut 4 bases from V and 1 base from J; bases unmatched to any gene: 8. CDR3 length: 16 residues. Germline CDR1 SGHNT, CDR2 YYREEE (reference sequence). The CDR3 nucleotides are TGTGCCAGCAGCCCCTCGGGGGGTGGGGCCAAAAACATTCAGTACTTC. Its protein product is CASSPSGGGAKNIQYF.

The J gene is TRBJ1-2, the V gene TRBV5-1, with D maybe TRBD1 (5 bases). The germline gives CDR1 SGHRS, CDR2 YFSETQ. This CDR3 is 14 amino acids long. Trimming cost V 0 bases and J 12 bases, with 18 bases left between them. The CDR3 bases are TGCGCCAGCAGCTTGGCAGGGAAAAGCCAGGGAAACACCTTC. Protein sequence: CASSLAGKSQGNTF.

The chain uses TRBV10-2 and TRBJ2-3; 10 bases are a match to TRBD1. The CDR3 is 15 residues long. Looked up from germline, CDR1 is WSHSY and CDR2 is SAAADI. J gave up 2 bases and V 7 bases, and 6 bases lay outside the gene matches. The CDR3 DNA reads as TGCGCCAGCAAGGGGACAGGGGCGATCACAGATACGCAGTATTTT. Translation gives CASKGTGAITDTQYF.

The chain links TRBV5-1 to TRBJ2-7; unclear D gene. Germline V lookup: CDR1 SGHRS, CDR2 YFSETQ. V was pared by 0 bases and J by 1 base, with 8 bases between. This CDR3 has 14 amino acids. The CDR3 region has the DNA TGCGCCAGCAGCTTGGGTCAGGATTCCTACGAGCAGTACTTC. Translating it yields CASSLGQDSYEQYF.

The chain is built from TRBV30 and TRBJ2-1; D perhaps matches TRBD2 (6 bases). Germline CDR1 and CDR2: GTSNPN and SVGIG (reference sequence). Trimming removed 1 base from V and 5 bases from J, with 9 bases in between. The CDR3 has 13 amino acids. CDR3 nucleotide sequence: TGTGCCTGGAGTGGGACTACAGACAATGAGCAGTTCTTC. Amino acids: CAWSGTTDNEQFF.